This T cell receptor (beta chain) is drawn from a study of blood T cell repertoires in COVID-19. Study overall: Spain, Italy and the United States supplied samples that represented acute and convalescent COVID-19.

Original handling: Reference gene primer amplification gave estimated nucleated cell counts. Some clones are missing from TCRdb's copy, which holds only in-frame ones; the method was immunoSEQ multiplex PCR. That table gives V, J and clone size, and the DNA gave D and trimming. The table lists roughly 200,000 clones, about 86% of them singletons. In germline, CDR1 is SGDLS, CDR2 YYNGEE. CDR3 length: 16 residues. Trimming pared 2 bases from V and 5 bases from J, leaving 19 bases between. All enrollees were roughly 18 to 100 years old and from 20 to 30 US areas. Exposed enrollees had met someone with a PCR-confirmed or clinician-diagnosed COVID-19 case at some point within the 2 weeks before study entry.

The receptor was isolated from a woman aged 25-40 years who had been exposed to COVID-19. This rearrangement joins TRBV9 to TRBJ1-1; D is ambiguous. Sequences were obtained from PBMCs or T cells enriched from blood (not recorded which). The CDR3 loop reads CASSVPRPNVRTEAFF. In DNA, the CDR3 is TGTGCCAGCAGCGTTCCCCGACCGAACGTGCGGACTGAAGCTTTCTTT.